This entry lists 19 T cell receptor beta chains sequenced from one sample in a study of CD8 T cells in Susac syndrome. With random hexamers, 0.5 to 1 ug RNA was reverse transcribed. TCRdb passed the immunoSEQ multiplex PCR reads through MiXCR, listing each CDR3 protein once. Of approximately 180,000 distinct CDR3 sequences listed, 90% to 96% are singletons. Sequences were obtained from CD4+ T cells from PBMCs. The receptors derive from a human donor with multiple sclerosis.

The chain recombines TRBV4-1 with TRBJ2-1; no definite D call. With 0 bases removed from V and 7 bases from J, the gap between germline ends came to 10 bases. Looked up from germline, CDR1 is MGHRA and CDR2 is YSYEKL. This CDR3 has 14 residues. The CDR3 DNA follows: TGCGCCAGCAGCCAAGACGTTCCCCGAAATGAGCAGTTCTTC. Its protein is CASSQDVPRNEQFF.

This rearrangement joins TRBV30 to TRBJ2-2; TRBD2 agrees at 7 bases. Germline V gene sequence: CDR1 GTSNPN, CDR2 SVGIG (reference sequence). V shed 5 bases, J shed 5 bases, and the junction held 8 bases outside the gene matches. The CDR3 contains 14 residues. The CDR3 protein is CAWVEQGGTGELFF. DNA of the CDR3: TGTGCCTGGGTGGAGCAGGGAGGGACCGGGGAGCTGTTTTTT.

CDR3: CASSELGNEQFF. CDR3 nucleotide sequence: TGTGCCAGCAGTGAACTCGGGAATGAGCAGTTCTTC. This rearrangement joins TRBV2 to TRBJ2-1; D is undetermined. Trimming cost V 2 bases and J 7 bases, with 6 bases left between them. This CDR3 contains 12 residues. Germline V lookup: CDR1 SNHLY, CDR2 FYNNEI.

This chain uses TRBV2 with TRBJ1-6; D is uncertain. The CDR3 has 13 residues. V shed 7 bases and J shed 5 bases, with 9 bases lying between them. Per germline, CDR1 SNHLY and CDR2 FYNNEI. CDR3 loop: CASKGSNNSPLHF. CDR3 DNA sequence: TGTGCCAGCAAGGGCAGCAATAATTCACCCCTCCACTTT.

V gene TRBV28 combines with J gene TRBJ1-2, with TRBD1 identical over 9 bases. This CDR3 has 16 residues. V was clipped by 4 bases and J by 1 base; unmatched bases: 7. CDR1 MDHEN and CDR2 SYDVKM come from the germline V gene. CDR3 in amino acids: CASSYGTGMNNYGYTF. Written as DNA, the CDR3 is TGTGCCAGCAGTTACGGGACAGGGATGAATAACTATGGCTACACCTTC.

This sequence joins TRBV15 and TRBJ2-3, with D perhaps TRBD1 or TRBD2 (5 bases each). The CDR3 spans 15 residues. CDR1 is LNHNV and CDR2 is YYDKDF in the germline V gene (reference sequence). The V gene lost 5 bases and the J gene lost 2 bases, with 14 bases spanning the gap. The CDR3: CATSSDRGDTDTQYF. CDR3 bases: TGTGCCACCAGCTCCGACCGGGGCGACACAGATACGCAGTATTTT.

This chain uses TRBV3-1 with TRBJ1-2, with D unclear. The V gene lost 0 bases and the J gene lost 8 bases, with 13 bases spanning the gap. The CDR3 loop spans 14 amino acids. Germline V gene lookup returns CDR1 LGHDT and CDR2 YNNKEL (reference sequence). The CDR3 here is CASSQDRGIGGYTF. CDR3 sequence (DNA): TGTGCCAGCAGCCAAGACCGAGGGATTGGAGGCTACACCTTC. Drawing the rest from reference TRBV3-1 and TRBJ1-2, the complete variable domain is DTAVSQTPKYLVTQMGNDKSIKCEQNLGHDTMYWYKQDSKKFLKIMFSYNNKELIINETVPNRFSPKSPDKAHLNLHINSLELGDSAVYFCASSQDRGIGGYTFGSGTRLTVV.

The chain carries TRBV30 and TRBJ2-7; D is tentatively TRBD1 or TRBD2 (6 bases each). The CDR3 is 12 amino acids. Trimming cost V 8 bases and J 4 bases, with 15 bases left between them. Germline V gene lookup returns CDR1 GTSNPN and CDR2 SVGIG (reference sequence). CDR3 DNA: TGTGCCGTCGGAGGGGGATGGTACGAGCAGTACTTC. It codes for CAVGGGWYEQYF. Full variable domain (remainder filled in from reference TRBV30 and TRBJ2-7): SQTIHQWPATLVQPVGSPLSLECTVEGTSNPNLYWYRQAAGRGLQLLFYSVGIGQISSEVPQNLSASRPQDRQFILSSKKLLLSDSGFYLCAVGGGWYEQYFGPGTRLTVT.

In DNA form, the CDR3 reads TGTGCCAGCAGCCCCGACCTCCCCCAGCACTCCTATAATTCACCCCTCCACTTT. Translation gives CASSPDLPQHSYNSPLHF. V is TRBV7-6 and J is TRBJ1-6; the D is unclear. The V gene lost 5 bases and the J gene lost 0 bases, with 17 bases spanning the gap. The V gene's germline CDR1 is SGHVS and CDR2 FNYEAQ. There are 18 residues in the CDR3.

This chain links TRBV6-5 with TRBJ2-2, with 8 bases aligning to TRBD1. The CDR3 consists of 16 residues. CDR1 and CDR2 (germline): MNHEY, SVGAGI. V trimming: 1 base; J trimming: 1 base; junction bases outside the gene matches: 2. The CDR3 loop reads CASSYLTGVNTGELFF. The CDR3 bases are TGTGCCAGCAGTTACTTGACAGGGGTGAACACCGGGGAGCTGTTTTTT.

V usage is TRBV6-5 and J usage is TRBJ1-2, with D hard to call. Looked up from germline, CDR1 is MNHEY and CDR2 is SVGAGI. Trimming took 7 bases from V and 4 from J, leaving 19 bases between them. This CDR3 region has 15 residues. The CDR3 bases are TGTGCCAGCACCGGTAGGCTGGGCAGGCCCTATGGCTACACCTTC. Translation: CASTGRLGRPYGYTF.

V gene TRBV4-3 combines with J gene TRBJ1-5; no firm D call. The CDR3 consists of 14 residues. The ends were cut back, 0 bases at V and 5 bases at J, with 8 bases in the middle. The germline V gene encodes CDR1 LGHNA and CDR2 YSLEER. The CDR3 region has the DNA TGCGCCAGCAGCCAAGATAGAAACGATCAGCCCCAGCATTTT. It codes for CASSQDRNDQPQHF.

The chain joins TRBV7-3 to TRBJ2-1; a weak D match, TRBD2 (5 bases). Germline CDR1 reads SGHTA; CDR2 reads FQGTGA. The CDR3 consists of 13 residues. Trimming left V 5 bases short and J 5 bases short, with 10 bases between. The CDR3 here is CASSQGLDNEQFF. The CDR3 DNA reads TGTGCCAGCAGCCAAGGACTTGACAATGAGCAGTTCTTC.

This chain uses TRBV3-1 with TRBJ2-7; D gene uncertain. V lost 2 bases to trimming and J lost 5 bases, with 10 bases between them. This CDR3 comprises 13 residues. From germline, CDR1 is LGHDT and CDR2 YNNKEL (reference sequence). The CDR3 loop is CASSQWGSDEQYF. The CDR3 nucleotides are TGTGCCAGCAGCCAATGGGGTTCCGACGAGCAGTACTTC.

The chain recombines TRBV18 with TRBJ2-2; D ambiguous. Germline CDR1 is KGHSH and CDR2 is LQKENI. The V gene lost 3 bases and the J gene lost 9 bases, with 11 bases spanning the gap. The CDR3 runs to 13 residues. The CDR3 spells CASSPQVSRELFF. The CDR3 coding sequence is TGTGCCAGCTCACCCCAGGTTTCCCGGGAGCTGTTTTTT.

This chain connects TRBV28 to TRBJ2-7; TRBD1 aligns across 8 bases. V gave up 6 bases and J gave up 3 bases; unmatched junction bases: 7. The CDR3 covers 14 residues. Germline assignment: CDR1 MDHEN and CDR2 SYDVKM. CDR3 sequence: CASRTRTGIYEQYF. CDR3 bases: TGTGCCAGCAGGACGAGGACAGGGATCTACGAGCAGTACTTC.

This chain links TRBV20-1 with TRBJ1-5; tentative D call: TRBD1 (6 bases). The germline gives CDR1 DFQATT, CDR2 SNEGSKA (reference sequence). Trimming took off 6 bases at V and 4 bases at J, with 13 bases between the two ends. CDR3 length: 13 amino acids. The CDR3 spells CSAEGEGNQPQHF. CDR3 nucleotides: TGCAGTGCCGAGGGGGAGGGTAATCAGCCCCAGCATTTT.

The genes are TRBV5-1 and TRBJ2-7; D assignment may be TRBD1 or TRBD2 (5 bases each). The CDR3 is made up of 15 amino acids. Per germline, CDR1 SGHRS and CDR2 YFSETQ. The ends were cut back, 4 bases at V and 0 bases at J, with 14 bases in the middle. CDR3 loop: CASSRDGISSYEQYF. The CDR3 DNA reads TGCGCCAGCAGCCGGGACGGGATTAGCTCCTACGAGCAGTACTTC.

The chain links TRBV19 to TRBJ1-1, with 9 bases matching TRBD1. From germline, CDR1 is LNHDA and CDR2 SQIVND (reference sequence). Trimming took 5 bases from V and 5 from J; bases not matched to a gene: 9. The CDR3 has 15 amino acids. The CDR3 here is CASSLRDRAGTEAFF. The CDR3 nucleotides are TGTGCCAGTAGTCTCCGGGACAGGGCAGGGACTGAAGCTTTCTTT.